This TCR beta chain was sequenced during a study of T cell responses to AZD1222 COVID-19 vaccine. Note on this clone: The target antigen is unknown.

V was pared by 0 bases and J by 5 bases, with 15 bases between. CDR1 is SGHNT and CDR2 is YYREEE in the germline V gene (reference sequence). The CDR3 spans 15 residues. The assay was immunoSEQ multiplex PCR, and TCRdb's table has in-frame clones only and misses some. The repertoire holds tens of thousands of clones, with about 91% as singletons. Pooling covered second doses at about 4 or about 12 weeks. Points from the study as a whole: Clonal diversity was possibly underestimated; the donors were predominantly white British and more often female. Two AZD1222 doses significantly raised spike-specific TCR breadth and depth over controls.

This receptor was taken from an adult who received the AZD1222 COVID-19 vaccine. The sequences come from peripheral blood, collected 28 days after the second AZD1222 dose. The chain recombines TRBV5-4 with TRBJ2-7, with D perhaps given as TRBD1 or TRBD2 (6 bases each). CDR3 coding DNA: TGTGCCAGCAGCTTGGCGGGGGCAGGGGTTAACGAGCAGTACTTC. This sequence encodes CASSLAGAGVNEQYF.